These 17 T cell receptor beta chains were sequenced from one sample in a study of Graves' ophthalmopathy and Graves' hyperthyroidism. Amplification from RNA transcripts yielded the TCR beta CDR3 regions. HTBI primers primed a first-round RT-PCR, and a second-round multiplex PCR followed. MiXCR, applied by TCRdb to the multiplex PCR reads, yields one record per CDR3 protein. The sample has hundreds of thousands of distinct CDR3 sequences, around 21% seen once; the top ten hold 2.5% to 3%. The sample consisted of peripheral blood. Receptor source: a woman aged 18-29 years with stable Graves' hyperthyroidism.

This clonotype was seen at least ten times. The V and J genes are TRBV6-1 and TRBJ2-7; no definite D call. The CDR3 runs to 16 residues. V shed 2 bases and J shed 3 bases, with 17 bases lying between them. Germline V gene data show CDR1 as MNHNS and CDR2 as SASEGT. DNA for the CDR3: TGTGCCAGCAGTGAACTCTTGCCCAGCCTTTTCTACGAGCAGTACTTC. Protein: CASSELLPSLFYEQYF.

This clonotype was counted ten times or more. This sequence joins TRBV27 and TRBJ2-7; 8 positions match TRBD1. Losses at the gene ends were 6 bases for V and 3 bases for J; bases not matched to a gene: 13. This CDR3 has 16 amino acids. Germline loops: CDR1 MNHEY, CDR2 SMNVEV (reference sequence). CDR3 amino acids: CASRGNPGGAGYEQYF. Here the CDR3 DNA reads TGTGCCAGCAGGGGCAATCCAGGGGGCGCGGGCTACGAGCAGTACTTC.

V is TRBV20-1 and J is TRBJ2-5; D may be TRBD1 or TRBD2 (5 bases each). The germline V gene has CDR1 DFQATT and CDR2 SNEGSKA (reference sequence). CDR3 size: 18 residues. The ends were cut back, 3 bases at V and 10 bases at J, with 33 bases in the middle. The CDR3 nucleotides read TGCAGTGCTAGGGGGCTAACGTGGGGCGGTCCACGGGGCAGTTTCCAGTACTTC. Protein product: CSARGLTWGGPRGSFQYF.

The CDR3 protein is CSVKFGTQYF. DNA of the CDR3: TGCAGCGTTAAGTTTGGGACCCAGTACTTC. The chain is built from TRBV29-1 and TRBJ2-5; D gene unclear. Germline V gene sequence: CDR1 SQVTM, CDR2 ANQGSEA. Trimming cost V 5 bases and J 7 bases, with 8 bases left between them. The CDR3 has 10 amino acids.

This clonotype was observed many times. V is TRBV11-2 and J is TRBJ2-5; TRBD2 matches 13 bases. Losses at the gene ends were 5 bases for V and 5 bases for J; bases not matched to a gene: 11. From germline, CDR1 is SGHAT and CDR2 FQNNGV. This CDR3 spans 17 amino acids. Written as DNA, the CDR3 is TGTGCCAGCAGCCCCCGGACTAGCGGGAGAGTAGTGGAGACCCAGTACTTC. This translates into CASSPRTSGRVVETQYF.

Many counts were recorded for this clonotype. The rearrangement joins TRBV24-1 to TRBJ1-5, with D maybe TRBD1 (5 bases). The CDR3 has 14 amino acids. The germline V and J ends were trimmed by 3 bases and 7 bases, with 12 bases remaining between them. CDR1 is KGHDR and CDR2 is SFDVKD in the germline V gene. CDR3 amino acids: CATSDLAGNQPQHF. The CDR3 region has the DNA TGTGCCACCAGTGATCTCGCAGGGAACCAGCCCCAGCATTTT.

This clonotype was counted at least ten times. Mismatch with germline at one junction end may stem from a read error. This chain links TRBV11-2 with TRBJ2-5; D perhaps matches TRBD2 (5 bases). In germline, CDR1 is SGHAT, CDR2 FQNNGV. The CDR3 is made up of 15 amino acids. CDR3 nucleotide sequence: TGTGCCAGCAGATTAGAGGGCACCTCCCAAGAGACCCAGTACTTC. Amino acids: CASRLEGTSQETQYF.

In its sample, this clonotype was seen many times. The chain recombines TRBV24-1 with TRBJ1-5; TRBD1 is a possible D gene (5 bases). CDR3 size: 16 residues. Germline CDR1 reads KGHDR; CDR2 reads SFDVKD. V lost 0 bases to trimming and J lost 4 bases, with 12 bases between them. The CDR3 nucleotides are TGTGCCACCAGTGATTTGAATGGGGACCTAAATCAGCCCCAGCATTTT. Its protein is CATSDLNGDLNQPQHF.

The chain employs TRBV4-1 and TRBJ2-2; TRBD2 matches at 11 bases. Germline trimming cut 2 bases from V and 1 base from J; bases unmatched to any gene: 18. Germline CDR1 MGHRA, CDR2 YSYEKL. This CDR3 has 22 amino acids. This CDR3 reads CASSQKSLGLAGGRGNTGELFF. The CDR3 region has the DNA TGCGCCAGCAGCCAAAAGTCTTTAGGGCTAGCGGGAGGTAGAGGGAACACCGGGGAGCTGTTTTTT.

This clonotype was seen repeatedly, ten times or more. The J gene is TRBJ1-1, the V gene TRBV6-5; D is unclear. Germline V gene lookup returns CDR1 MNHEY and CDR2 SVGAGI. V lost 2 bases, J lost 0 bases, and 7 bases lay in between. CDR3 length equals 14 residues. CDR3 nucleotide sequence: TGTGCCAGCAGTTACATGGCGATGAACACTGAAGCTTTCTTT. Its translation: CASSYMAMNTEAFF.

This clonotype was counted at least ten times. The rearrangement uses TRBV29-1 and TRBJ2-7; D is undetermined. Looked up from germline, CDR1 is SQVTM and CDR2 is ANQGSEA. V was trimmed by 1 base and J by 8 bases, leaving 9 bases between them. This CDR3 has 11 amino acids. In DNA, the CDR3 is TGCAGCGTTGAAGGAACCAGCCAGCAGTACTTC. The encoded protein is CSVEGTSQQYF.

At least ten counts were recorded for this clonotype. The rearrangement links TRBV10-3 to TRBJ2-7; possible D gene TRBD2, 6 bases. The germline gives CDR1 ENHRY, CDR2 SYGVKD. This CDR3 has 14 amino acids. Trimming removed 2 bases at V and 2 bases at J, with 10 bases between. This CDR3 is CAISERSGPYEQYF. The DNA for the CDR3 is TGTGCCATCAGTGAGCGTAGCGGCCCCTACGAGCAGTACTTC.

In the case of this clonotype: One junction end does not reproduce the germline sequence, and a read error may be involved. The chain couples TRBV7-6 to TRBJ1-1; 9 bases agree with TRBD1. The CDR3 has 14 residues. The germline CDR1 and CDR2 sequences are SGHVS and FNYEAQ. The CDR3 is CASRTGGAGTGAFF. DNA for the CDR3: TGTGCCAGCAGAACAGGGGGCGCTGGGACTGGAGCTTTCTTT.

This chain uses TRBV5-1 with TRBJ1-6; a possible D gene is TRBD1 (5 bases). Looked up from germline, CDR1 is SGHRS and CDR2 is YFSETQ. V lost 4 bases, J lost 0 bases, and 8 bases lay in between. This CDR3 contains 15 residues. The CDR3 region is CASSDDSSYNSPLHF. The CDR3 DNA follows: TGCGCCAGCAGCGATGACAGCTCCTATAATTCACCCCTCCACTTT.

As to this clonotype: One base away lies a much larger clone, so this may be a sequencing read error. This chain links TRBV7-2 with TRBJ2-2; TRBD1 aligns across 7 bases. This CDR3 spans 15 amino acids. CDR1 and CDR2 from the germline V gene are SGHTA and FQGNSA. The CDR3, as DNA: TGTGCCAGCAGCTACGGACAGGCGGGCACCGGGGATCTGTTTTTT. Translating gives CASSYGQAGTGDLFF.

This clonotype was recorded at least ten times. The chain carries TRBV10-3 and TRBJ1-1; D is uncertain. In germline, CDR1 is ENHRY, CDR2 SYGVKD. This CDR3 contains 14 residues. V dropped 1 base and J dropped 5 bases, with 11 bases sitting between them. In DNA, the CDR3 is TGTGCCATCAGTGAGTTTAATCAGAGGACTGAAGCTTTCTTT. This gives the protein CAISEFNQRTEAFF.

This clonotype was picked up many times. This sequence joins TRBV6-1 and TRBJ2-7; maybe TRBD1 (5 bases). The CDR3 is 14 residues long. Germline loops: CDR1 MNHNS, CDR2 SASEGT. Trimming took off 1 base at V and 9 bases at J, with 16 bases between the two ends. This CDR3 is CASSEEGGTGLQYF. In DNA, the CDR3 is TGTGCCAGCAGTGAAGAGGGCGGTACAGGCTTGCAGTACTTC.